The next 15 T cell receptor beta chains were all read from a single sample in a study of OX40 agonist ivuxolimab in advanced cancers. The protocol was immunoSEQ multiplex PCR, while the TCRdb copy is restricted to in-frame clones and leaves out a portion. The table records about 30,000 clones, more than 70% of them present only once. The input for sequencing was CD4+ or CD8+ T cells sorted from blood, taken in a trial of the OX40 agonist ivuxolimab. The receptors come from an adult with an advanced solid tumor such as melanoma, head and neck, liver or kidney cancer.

CDR3 region: CASSLLRENTEAFF. The DNA of the CDR3 is TGTGCCAGCAGTTTATTGCGGGAGAACACTGAAGCTTTCTTT. The chain combines TRBV28 with TRBJ1-1; D remains unclear. CDR1 is MDHEN, CDR2 SYDVKM, per germline. Trimming pared 1 base from V and 1 base from J, leaving 7 bases between. This CDR3 has 14 amino acids. Full variable domain (outside the CDR3, taken from reference TRBV28 and TRBJ1-1): DVKVTQSSRYLVKRTGEKVFLECVQDMDHENMFWYRQDPGLGLRLIYFSYDVKMKEKGDIPEGYSVSREKKERFSLILESASTNQTSMYLCASSLLRENTEAFFGQGTRLTVV.

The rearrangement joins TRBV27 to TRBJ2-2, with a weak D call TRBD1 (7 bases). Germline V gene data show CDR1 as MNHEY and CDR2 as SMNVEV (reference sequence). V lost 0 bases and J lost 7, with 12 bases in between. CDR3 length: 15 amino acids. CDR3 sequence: CASSLSAGGIGELFF. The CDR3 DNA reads TGTGCCAGCAGTTTATCGGCAGGGGGGATCGGGGAGCTGTTTTTT.

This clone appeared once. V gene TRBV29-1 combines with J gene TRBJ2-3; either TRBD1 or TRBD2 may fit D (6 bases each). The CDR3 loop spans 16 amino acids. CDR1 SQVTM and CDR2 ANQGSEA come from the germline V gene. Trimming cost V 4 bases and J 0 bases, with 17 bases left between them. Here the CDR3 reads CSVVWRGESSTDTQYF. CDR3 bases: TGCAGCGTTGTTTGGAGGGGGGAGTCTAGCACAGATACGCAGTATTTT.

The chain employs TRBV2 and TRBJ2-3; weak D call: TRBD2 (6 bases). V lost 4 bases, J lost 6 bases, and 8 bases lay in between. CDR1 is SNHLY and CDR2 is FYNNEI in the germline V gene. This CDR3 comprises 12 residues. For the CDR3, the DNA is TGTGCCAGCAGTGGGGGGAGGGATACGCAGTATTTT. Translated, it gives CASSGGRDTQYF.

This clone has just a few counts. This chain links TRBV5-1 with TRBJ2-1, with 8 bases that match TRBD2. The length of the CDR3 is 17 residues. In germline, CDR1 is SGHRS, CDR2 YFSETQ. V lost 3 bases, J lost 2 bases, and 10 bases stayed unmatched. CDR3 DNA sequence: TGCGCCAGCAGCTCGGGAGGGCGAAGAAGGCCCTACAATGAGCAGTTCTTC. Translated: CASSSGGRRRPYNEQFF.

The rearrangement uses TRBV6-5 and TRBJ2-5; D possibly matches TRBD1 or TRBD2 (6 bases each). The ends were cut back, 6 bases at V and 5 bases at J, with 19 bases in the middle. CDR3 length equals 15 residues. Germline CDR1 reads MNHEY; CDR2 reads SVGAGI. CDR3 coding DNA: TGTGCCAGCAGCCCCACCGGGGGCCGATCGGAGACCCAGTACTTC. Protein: CASSPTGGRSETQYF.

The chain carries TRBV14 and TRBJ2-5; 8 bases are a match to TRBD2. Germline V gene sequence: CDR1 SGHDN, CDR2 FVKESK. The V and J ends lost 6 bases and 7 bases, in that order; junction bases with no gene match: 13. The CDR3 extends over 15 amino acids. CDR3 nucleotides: TGTGCCAGCAGTCCAAGAGCGGGCGCGGGGGGGACCCAGTACTTC. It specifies CASSPRAGAGGTQYF.

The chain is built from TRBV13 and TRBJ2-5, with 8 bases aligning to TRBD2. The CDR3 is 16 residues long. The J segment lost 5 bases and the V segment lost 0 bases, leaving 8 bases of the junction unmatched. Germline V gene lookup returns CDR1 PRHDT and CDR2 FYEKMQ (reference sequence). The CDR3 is CASSLGETGGVETQYF. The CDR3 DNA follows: TGTGCCAGCAGCTTAGGGGAAACGGGAGGGGTTGAGACCCAGTACTTC. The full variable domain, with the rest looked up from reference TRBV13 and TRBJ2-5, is AAGVIQSPRHLIKEKRETATLKCYPIPRHDTVYWYQQGPGQDPQFLISFYEKMQSDKGSIPDRFSAQQFSDYHSELNMSSLELGDSALYFCASSLGETGGVETQYFGPGTRLLVL.

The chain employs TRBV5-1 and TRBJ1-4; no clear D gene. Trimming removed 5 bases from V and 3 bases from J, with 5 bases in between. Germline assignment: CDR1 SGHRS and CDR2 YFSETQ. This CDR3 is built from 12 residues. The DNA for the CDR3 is TGCGCCAGCAGGGTGGCTAATGAAAAACTGTTTTTT. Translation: CASRVANEKLFF. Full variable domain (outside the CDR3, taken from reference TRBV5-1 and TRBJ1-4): KAGVTQTPRYLIKTRGQQVTLSCSPISGHRSVSWYQQTPGQGLQFLFEYFSETQRNKGNFPGRFSGRQFSNSRSEMNVSTLELGDSALYLCASRVANEKLFFGSGTQLSVL.

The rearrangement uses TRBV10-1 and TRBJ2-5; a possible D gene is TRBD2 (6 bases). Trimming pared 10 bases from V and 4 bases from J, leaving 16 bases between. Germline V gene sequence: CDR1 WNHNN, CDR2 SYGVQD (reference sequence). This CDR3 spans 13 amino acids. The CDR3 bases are TGCGCCACGGGCGGTTTGGGGGGAGAGACCCAGTACTTC. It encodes CATGGLGGETQYF.

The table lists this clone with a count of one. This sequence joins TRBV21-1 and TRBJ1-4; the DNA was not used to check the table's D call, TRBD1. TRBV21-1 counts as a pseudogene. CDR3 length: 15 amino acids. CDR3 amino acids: CASSKGRQGVGKLFF. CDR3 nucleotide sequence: TGTGCCAGCAGCAAAGGCCGGCAGGGGGTAGGAAAACTGTTTTTT.

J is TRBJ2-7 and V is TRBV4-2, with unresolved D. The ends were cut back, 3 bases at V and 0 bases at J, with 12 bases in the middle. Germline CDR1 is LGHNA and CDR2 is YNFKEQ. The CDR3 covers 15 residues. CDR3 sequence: CASSQGTDGSYEQYF. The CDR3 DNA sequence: TGTGCCAGCAGCCAGGGAACCGACGGCTCCTACGAGCAGTACTTC.

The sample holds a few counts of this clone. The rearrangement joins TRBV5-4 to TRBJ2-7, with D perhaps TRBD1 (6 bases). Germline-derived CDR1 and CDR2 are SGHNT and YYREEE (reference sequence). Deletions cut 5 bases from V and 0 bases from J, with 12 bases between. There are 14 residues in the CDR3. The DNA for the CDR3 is TGTGCCAGCAGTTCAGGGGAGAGCTCCTACGAGCAGTACTTC. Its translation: CASSSGESSYEQYF.

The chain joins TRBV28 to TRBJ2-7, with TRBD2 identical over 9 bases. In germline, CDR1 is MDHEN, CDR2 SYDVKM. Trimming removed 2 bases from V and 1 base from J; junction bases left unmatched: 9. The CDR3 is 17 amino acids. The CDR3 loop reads CASSLIAPAGGSYEQYF. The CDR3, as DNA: TGTGCCAGCAGTTTAATAGCCCCCGCGGGAGGGTCCTACGAGCAGTACTTC.

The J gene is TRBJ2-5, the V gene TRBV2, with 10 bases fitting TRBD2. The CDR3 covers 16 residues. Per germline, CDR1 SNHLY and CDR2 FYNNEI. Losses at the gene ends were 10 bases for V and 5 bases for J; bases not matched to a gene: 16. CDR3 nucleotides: TGTGCCACCCGATCCCCTAGCGGGAGAGGAGCGGAGACCCAGTACTTC. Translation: CATRSPSGRGAETQYF.